A selection of T cell receptor beta chains follows, all from one sample in a study of T-cell reconstitution after alpha-beta-depleted transplantation in children. TCRdb used MiXCR to reprocess the PCR reads, holding one entry per CDR3 protein. The repertoire holds around 300,000 distinct CDR3 sequences, around 10% seen once, with 23% in the top ten. Sequenced material: peripheral blood, taken 180 days after TCRalphabeta/CD19-depleted stem cell transplant. These receptors all stem from a male patient under 10 years old who had a stem cell transplant for chronic granulomatous disease, so the T cells may come from the graft donor. Each CDR3 is given with its conserved first and last residue. The order of the fields is V gene, J gene, D gene, CDR3 protein. D genes are given only for firm matches.

v_call: TRBV7-9
j_call: TRBJ2-1
d_call: TRBD2
cdr3_aa: CASSPSAGLADYNEQFF

v_call: TRBV19
j_call: TRBJ2-5
d_call: TRBD2
cdr3_aa: CASSIRVAGQQETQYF

v_call: TRBV12-3/TRBV12-4
j_call: TRBJ2-7
d_call: -
cdr3_aa: CASSFGRQNEQYF

v_call: TRBV28
j_call: TRBJ1-5
d_call: -
cdr3_aa: CATHSVRNQPQHF

v_call: TRBV3-1
j_call: TRBJ2-4
d_call: TRBD1
cdr3_aa: CASSQDPPGQRNIQYF

v_call: TRBV7-2
j_call: TRBJ2-5
d_call: -
cdr3_aa: CASSERTRETQYF

v_call: TRBV20-1
j_call: TRBJ2-1
d_call: TRBD2
cdr3_aa: CSARAGTIDEQFF

v_call: TRBV7-9
j_call: TRBJ2-5
d_call: -
cdr3_aa: CASRSGEETQYF

v_call: TRBV7-9
j_call: TRBJ2-7
d_call: TRBD2
cdr3_aa: CASSFVGGSYEQYF

v_call: TRBV18
j_call: TRBJ2-4
d_call: -
cdr3_aa: CASSQGGRVSKNIQYF

v_call: TRBV10-3
j_call: TRBJ2-7
d_call: -
cdr3_aa: CAISPGSVEQYF

v_call: TRBV29-1
j_call: TRBJ2-3
d_call: TRBD2
cdr3_aa: CSGILLREAIDTQYF

v_call: TRBV20-1
j_call: TRBJ1-5
d_call: -
cdr3_aa: CSARDTTEGGQPQHF

v_call: TRBV5-1
j_call: TRBJ2-7
d_call: -
cdr3_aa: CASSSGTPSLGEQYF

v_call: TRBV28
j_call: TRBJ2-7
d_call: -
cdr3_aa: CASRAAAGSEQYF

v_call: TRBV5-5
j_call: TRBJ2-7
d_call: -
cdr3_aa: CASSFVQVTYEQYF

v_call: TRBV5-1
j_call: TRBJ2-3
d_call: TRBD2
cdr3_aa: CASSLELAERTDTQYF

v_call: TRBV4-2
j_call: TRBJ1-5
d_call: -
cdr3_aa: CASSQVGQPQHF

v_call: TRBV5-1
j_call: TRBJ1-1
d_call: TRBD1
cdr3_aa: CASSAPGQGIMNTEAFF

v_call: TRBV3-1
j_call: TRBJ2-3
d_call: -
cdr3_aa: CASSQGAPDTQYF

v_call: TRBV11-2
j_call: TRBJ2-1
d_call: TRBD2
cdr3_aa: CASSLLAGGVRDEQFF

v_call: TRBV6-2/TRBV6-3
j_call: TRBJ2-2
d_call: -
cdr3_aa: CASSYGGGSGELFF

v_call: TRBV27
j_call: TRBJ2-1
d_call: TRBD2
cdr3_aa: CASSTWTSGTNEQFF

v_call: TRBV2
j_call: TRBJ2-2
d_call: -
cdr3_aa: CARETGNTGELFF

v_call: TRBV5-1
j_call: TRBJ2-2
d_call: TRBD1
cdr3_aa: CASSTQGFGELFF

v_call: TRBV14
j_call: TRBJ2-4
d_call: -
cdr3_aa: CASSQRTASKNIQYF